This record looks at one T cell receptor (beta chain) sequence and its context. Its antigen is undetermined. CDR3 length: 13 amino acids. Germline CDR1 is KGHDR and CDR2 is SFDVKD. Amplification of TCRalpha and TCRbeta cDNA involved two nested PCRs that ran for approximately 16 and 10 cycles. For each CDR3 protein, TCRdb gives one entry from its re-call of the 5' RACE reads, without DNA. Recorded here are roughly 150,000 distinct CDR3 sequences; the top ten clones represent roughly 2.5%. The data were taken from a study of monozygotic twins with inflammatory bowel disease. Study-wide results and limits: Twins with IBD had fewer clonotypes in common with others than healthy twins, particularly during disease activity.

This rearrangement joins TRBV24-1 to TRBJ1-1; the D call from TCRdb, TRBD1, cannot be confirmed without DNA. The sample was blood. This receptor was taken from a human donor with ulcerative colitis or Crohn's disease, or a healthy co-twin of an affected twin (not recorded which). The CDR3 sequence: CATIAGGSTEAFF.